The 7 T cell receptor beta chains given below trace back to one sample, sequenced in a study of T cell repertoires in cytomegalovirus infection. Their antigens remain unidentified. In TCRdb, the reads were re-called with MiXCR into one record per CDR3 protein. The sample records about 500,000 distinct CDR3 sequences, around 30% being singletons. This specimen consisted of cultured PBMCs, obtained from culture after CMV antigen stimulation. These receptors all stem from a human donor in good health (CMV status not recorded). Some clones in this sample may be carry-over from other donors' samples.

Only a few counts were recorded for this clonotype. The chain recombines TRBV19 with TRBJ2-5; D unresolved. Trimming removed 3 bases at V and 0 bases at J, with 5 bases between. Germline loops: CDR1 LNHDA, CDR2 SQIVND (reference sequence). This CDR3 has 13 amino acids. CDR3 sequence: CASSITNQETQYF. DNA of the CDR3: TGTGCCAGTAGTATTACTAACCAAGAGACCCAGTACTTC.

The sample holds a few counts of this clonotype. This rearrangement joins TRBV10-3 to TRBJ1-2; TRBD1 aligns across 7 bases. J was trimmed by 4 bases and V by 6 bases; bases with no gene match: 14. The length of the CDR3 is 16 residues. CDR1 and CDR2 (germline): ENHRY, SYGVKD. Here the CDR3 DNA reads TGTGCCATCAGAAGTTCAAGTGGAGGACAGGTCTATGGCTACACCTTC. The encoded protein is CAIRSSSGGQVYGYTF.

This clonotype has more than one count but fewer than ten. This rearrangement joins TRBV27 to TRBJ2-1; the match to TRBD2 covers 11 bases. Germline values: CDR1 MNHEY, CDR2 SMNVEV (reference sequence). After removal of 0 bases from V and 9 bases from J, the junction contained 4 bases not matched to a gene. This CDR3 is built from 15 residues. CDR3 amino acids: CASSLSPSGRIEQFF. The CDR3 DNA reads TGTGCCAGCAGTTTATCCCCTAGCGGGAGGATTGAGCAGTTCTTC.

As for this clonotype: A clone one base away is much larger, so this may be a read error. The chain uses TRBV7-2 and TRBJ1-3; D is uncertain. The CDR3 runs to 15 residues. The germline CDR1 and CDR2 sequences are SGHTA and FQGNSA. CDR3 in amino acids: CASSLARFSGNSIYF. DNA of the CDR3: TGTGCCAGCAGCTTAGCAAGGTTCTCTGGAAACTCCATATATTTT.

This clonotype was observed a handful of times. V usage is TRBV20-1 and J usage is TRBJ2-7, with unresolved D. This CDR3 spans 13 amino acids. CDR1 is DFQATT, CDR2 SNEGSKA, per germline (reference sequence). Trimming removed 4 bases at V and 3 bases at J, with 13 bases between. The CDR3 bases are TGCAGTGCTACCCTGGCTAGGTTCTACGAGCAGTACTTC. Protein product: CSATLARFYEQYF.

V usage is TRBV7-8 and J usage is TRBJ2-4; 7 bases fit TRBD1. Looked up from germline, CDR1 is SGHVS and CDR2 is FQNEAQ. The CDR3 has 14 residues. V shed 5 bases, J shed 6 bases, and the junction held 7 bases outside the gene matches. The CDR3 sequence: CASSLRQGRNIQYF. The CDR3 bases are TGTGCCAGCAGCCTCAGACAGGGACGAAACATTCAGTACTTC.

The chain has TRBV7-2 and TRBJ2-1; TRBD2 matches at 11 bases. The CDR3 covers 15 residues. V gave up 5 bases and J gave up 4 bases; unmatched junction bases: 4. From germline, CDR1 is SGHTA and CDR2 FQGNSA. CDR3 region: CASSRLAGKYNEQFF. For the CDR3, the DNA is TGTGCCAGCAGCCGACTAGCGGGAAAGTACAATGAGCAGTTCTTC.